Following are 30 T cell receptor beta chains from one sample sequenced in a study of metastatic and nonmetastatic thyroid tumors. Thyroid surgery took place with no prior treatment in any patient. TCRdb re-analyzed the PCR reads using MiXCR. The sample lists around 34,000 clones; about 29% were seen once. The specimen sequenced was blood. These receptors all stem from a female donor with papillary thyroid cancer or a benign thyroid nodule (not recorded which). Some clones in this sample may be carry-over from other donors' samples.

The genes are TRBV9 and TRBJ2-7; D is undetermined. From germline, CDR1 is SGDLS and CDR2 YYNGEE. CDR3 length: 15 amino acids. V dropped 0 bases and J dropped 3 bases, with 13 bases sitting between them. This chain's CDR3 is CASSVVETTIYEQYF. Written as DNA, the CDR3 is TGTGCCAGCAGCGTAGTGGAGACAACGATCTACGAGCAGTACTTC.

Ten or more counts support this clone. This chain links TRBV7-8 with TRBJ2-1; 12 bases agree with TRBD2. The CDR3 contains 14 residues. Trimming took 4 bases from V and 9 from J; bases not matched to a gene: 4. The V gene's germline CDR1 is SGHVS and CDR2 FQNEAQ. In DNA, the CDR3 is TGTGCCAGCAGCTCACCGGGACTAGCGGGTGAGCAGTTCTTC. This sequence encodes CASSSPGLAGEQFF.

This clone occurred many times. The chain carries TRBV6-4 and TRBJ2-3; D is undetermined. The V end was cut by 2 bases, the J end by 1 base, with 4 bases between. This CDR3 is 13 amino acids long. Per the germline V gene, CDR1 is MRHNA and CDR2 is SNTAGT. The DNA for the CDR3 is TGTGCCAGCAGTGACAGGGGCACAGATACGCAGTATTTT. Its translation: CASSDRGTDTQYF.

This clone was seen at least ten times. The J gene is TRBJ2-3, the V gene TRBV5-5, with no clear D. The CDR3 contains 14 residues. Between the trimmed V and J ends, which lost 0 bases and 0 bases, there was a span of 5 bases. Germline CDR1 and CDR2: SGHKS and YYEKEE (reference sequence). The CDR3 sequence: CASSLVGSTDTQYF. In DNA, the CDR3 is TGTGCCAGCAGCTTGGTAGGGAGCACAGATACGCAGTATTTT.

This clone was seen a single time. In nucleotides, the CDR3 is TGTGCCAGCAGCATGATGACAGGGGGCACTGAAGCTTTCTTT. As protein: CASSMMTGGTEAFF. The V gene is TRBV7-9, the J gene TRBJ1-1, with TRBD1 matching over 9 bases. V dropped 5 bases and J dropped 4; count of bases not matched to a gene: 5. This CDR3 is 14 amino acids long. Germline V lookup: CDR1 SEHNR, CDR2 FQNEAQ (reference sequence).

This clone occurred many times. The V call is TRBV20-1, the J call TRBJ2-3; 10 positions match TRBD2. Trimming cost V 5 bases and J 0 bases; bases outside gene matches: 17. The CDR3 is 19 amino acids. The germline V gene encodes CDR1 DFQATT and CDR2 SNEGSKA (reference sequence). In DNA form, the CDR3 reads TGCAGTGCTGGAGCACCGGGACTAGCGATCAGGTCTAGCACAGATACGCAGTATTTT. It is translated as CSAGAPGLAIRSSTDTQYF.

The gene calls are TRBV6-1 and TRBJ1-2, with 9 bases identical to TRBD1. Trimming removed 1 base from V and 6 bases from J; junction bases left unmatched: 9. CDR3 length: 16 amino acids. Germline loops: CDR1 MNHNS, CDR2 SASEGT. The chain's CDR3 is CASSEGTGEALNGYTF. CDR3 DNA: TGTGCCAGCAGTGAAGGGACAGGGGAGGCCCTGAATGGCTACACCTTC.

By proportion, this clone is medium-sized. The chain couples TRBV12-3 or TRBV12-4 to TRBJ1-2; D is unresolved. CDR3 length: 14 amino acids. V gave up 7 bases and J gave up 2 bases, with 14 bases separating them. CDR3 region: CASTPGGVNYGYTF. For the CDR3, the DNA is TGTGCCAGCACCCCAGGTGGGGTCAACTATGGCTACACCTTC.

The chain couples TRBV20-1 to TRBJ2-1, with D tentatively TRBD2 (6 bases). This CDR3 contains 11 residues. Per germline, CDR1 DFQATT and CDR2 SNEGSKA (reference sequence). V was cut by 8 bases and J by 9 bases, with 14 bases left in between. The CDR3 coding sequence is TGCAGTTGGTACCTCGGGGGTGAGCAGTTCTTC. This sequence encodes CSWYLGGEQFF.

This clone was counted ten times or more. With a much larger clone just one base away, this may be a read error. This chain joins TRBV27 and TRBJ2-5; 14 nucleotides line up with TRBD2. Germline CDR1 and CDR2: MNHEY and SMNVEV (reference sequence). Unmatched junction bases numbered 4, after V lost 8 bases and J lost 2 bases. The CDR3 sequence is 15 residues long. For the CDR3, the DNA is TGTGCCAGCGGGGGACTAGCGGGAGTACAAGAGACCCAGTACTTC. As protein: CASGGLAGVQETQYF.

This clone was seen a few times. The chain is built from TRBV19 and TRBJ1-1; D uncertain. CDR1 LNHDA and CDR2 SQIVND come from the germline V gene (reference sequence). CDR3 size: 13 residues. Trimming removed 0 bases at V and 9 bases at J, with 11 bases between. The CDR3 loop is CASSIDRTEKAFF. CDR3 bases: TGTGCCAGTAGTATAGACCGGACGGAGAAAGCTTTCTTT. The whole variable domain, remainder taken from reference TRBV19 and TRBJ1-1, is DGGITQSPKYLFRKEGQNVTLSCEQNLNHDAMYWYRQDPGQGLRLIYYSQIVNDFQKGDIAEGYSVSREKKESFPLTVTSAQKNPTAFYLCASSIDRTEKAFFGQGTRLTVV.

The sample holds many counts of this clone. The CDR3 protein is CASSQAEGIGNYGYTF. As DNA, the CDR3 is TGTGCCAGCAGCCAAGCGGAGGGGATCGGCAACTATGGCTACACCTTC. The chain employs TRBV3-1 and TRBJ1-2, with D possibly being TRBD1 (5 bases). V lost 1 base to trimming and J lost 2 bases, with 14 bases between them. The CDR3 has 16 residues. Germline V CDR1 and CDR2: LGHDT, YNNKEL (reference sequence).

A word on this clone: Other nucleotide sequences in the sample specify the same CDR3. The chain couples TRBV7-9 to TRBJ2-7, with 10 positions matching TRBD1. The CDR3 spans 14 residues. Germline V gene lookup returns CDR1 SEHNR and CDR2 FQNEAQ (reference sequence). After removal of 5 bases from V and 1 base from J, the junction contained 2 bases not matched to a gene. CDR3 nucleotide sequence: TGTGCCAGCAGCCCGGACAGGGGGTCCTACGAGCAGTACTTC. Its translation: CASSPDRGSYEQYF.

This clone was observed many times. The chain recombines TRBV5-1 with TRBJ2-2; D possibly corresponds to TRBD1 (6 bases). Trimming removed 4 bases at V and 7 bases at J, with 17 bases between. Germline lookup yields CDR1 SGHRS and CDR2 YFSETQ. The CDR3 is 15 amino acids. CDR3 sequence: CASSPSTGVDGELFF. As DNA, the CDR3 is TGCGCCAGCAGCCCGTCGACAGGAGTGGACGGGGAGCTGTTTTTT.

The chain is built from TRBV6-2 or TRBV6-3 and TRBJ1-6; 8 bases fit TRBD1. The CDR3 totals 17 residues. CDR1 MNHEY and CDR2 SVGEGT come from the germline V gene. V was clipped by 5 bases and J by 18 bases; unmatched bases: 24. The CDR3 region is CASSAPGQVSRWSPHHF. The CDR3, as DNA: TGTGCCAGCAGTGCCCCGGGACAGGTGTCGAGGTGGTCACCACACCACTTT.

The CDR3 bases are TGTGCCAGCAGCTTATTCCGGACTAATGGCTCACCCCTCCACTTT. Translated, it gives CASSLFRTNGSPLHF. V usage is TRBV11-2 and J usage is TRBJ1-6; D gene unclear. This CDR3 has 15 amino acids. Per the germline V gene, CDR1 is SGHAT and CDR2 is FQNNGV. Between the trimmed V and J ends, which lost 2 bases and 10 bases, there was a span of 15 bases. Full variable domain (rest looked up from reference TRBV11-2 and TRBJ1-6): EAGVAQSPRYKIIEKRQSVAFWCNPISGHATLYWYQQILGQGPKLLIQFQNNGVVDDSQLPKDRFSAERLKGVDSTLKIQPAKLEDSAVYLCASSLFRTNGSPLHFGNGTRLTVT.

By proportion, this clone is medium-sized. The chain employs TRBV6-1 and TRBJ2-1, with D perhaps matching TRBD1 (5 bases). The V gene lost 2 bases and the J gene lost 4 bases, with 9 bases spanning the gap. The CDR3 runs to 14 residues. Germline lookup yields CDR1 MNHNS and CDR2 SASEGT. CDR3 in DNA: TGTGCCAGCAGTGAACGGGCAGGGTACAATGAGCAGTTCTTC. It yields the protein CASSERAGYNEQFF.

This clone was seen a handful of times. A much larger clone lies one base from this, so it may be a read error. Additional DNA sequences in this sample encode the identical CDR3. This sequence joins TRBV6-1 and TRBJ1-1; unclear D gene. This CDR3 has 14 residues. Germline V lookup: CDR1 MNHNS, CDR2 SASEGT. The CDR3 protein is CASTFWAQYTEAFF. CDR3 sequence (DNA): TGTGCAAGCACCTTTTGGGCCCAGTACACTGAAGCTTTCTTT.

This clone was seen repeatedly, ten times or more. The V and J genes are TRBV3-1 and TRBJ2-2; D remains unclear. The CDR3 sequence is 13 residues long. The V and J ends lost 0 bases and 3 bases respectively, with 2 bases between them. CDR1 and CDR2 (germline): LGHDT, YNNKEL (reference sequence). In nucleotides, the CDR3 is TGTGCCAGCAGCCAAGAGTACACCGGGGAGCTGTTTTTT. Translation: CASSQEYTGELFF.

The V gene is TRBV12-3 or TRBV12-4, the J gene TRBJ2-7, with D possibly matching TRBD1 (7 bases). The CDR3 is 15 amino acids. Trimming stripped 7 bases from V and 4 bases from J, with 20 bases between. The CDR3 here is CASILGAGQSYEQYF. CDR3 in DNA: TGTGCCAGCATCCTCGGGGCGGGACAGTCTTACGAGCAGTACTTC.

The table lists this clone with many counts. This sequence may be a read error, since a much larger clone differs from it by one base. Different DNA sequences within this sample yield the same CDR3. The chain is built from TRBV2 and TRBJ1-1, with a weak D call TRBD1 (6 bases). The germline V gene encodes CDR1 SNHLY and CDR2 FYNNEI. This CDR3 spans 14 amino acids. V lost 7 bases to trimming and J lost 5 bases, with 17 bases between them. For the CDR3, the DNA is TGTGCCAGCAAGGGGGGTGGGGGAGGAACTGAAGCTTTCTTT. This gives the protein CASKGGGGGTEAFF.

In its sample, this clone was seen a few times. The V gene is TRBV20-1, the J gene TRBJ1-2; 9 nucleotides line up with TRBD1. The junction had 18 bases not matched to a gene; V was cut back by 5 bases and J by 2 bases. The length of the CDR3 is 18 residues. Germline V gene sequence: CDR1 DFQATT, CDR2 SNEGSKA (reference sequence). The CDR3 reads CSAEPGQGPDIPNYGYTF. CDR3 DNA: TGCAGTGCTGAGCCGGGACAGGGCCCCGATATTCCAAACTATGGCTACACCTTC.

Concerning this clone itself: A much bigger clone sits one base away, suggesting this may be a read error. The chain couples TRBV5-1 to TRBJ2-2, with D unclear. Germline V gene data show CDR1 as SGHRS and CDR2 as YFSETQ. The CDR3 is 11 residues long. V lost 5 bases and J lost 6, with 5 bases in between. The CDR3 sequence is CASRWSGELFF. The CDR3, as DNA: TGCGCCAGCAGGTGGTCCGGGGAGCTGTTTTTT.

The chain recombines TRBV19 with TRBJ1-2; TRBD1 matches at 8 bases. The junction had 7 bases not matched to a gene; V was cut back by 5 bases and J by 5 bases. The CDR3 covers 14 residues. Germline CDR1 reads LNHDA; CDR2 reads SQIVND (reference sequence). This chain's CDR3 is CASSPGTGGYGYTF. CDR3 DNA sequence: TGTGCCAGTAGTCCCGGGACAGGTGGATATGGCTACACCTTC.

This clone was seen a handful of times. The germline gene is not matched at one end of the junction; a read error may be the cause. This sequence joins TRBV12-3 or TRBV12-4 and TRBJ1-3; D is uncertain. This CDR3 spans 14 amino acids. CDR3 residues: CASSSRYSGNNIYF. The CDR3 coding sequence is TGTGCCAGCAGTTCACGGTACTCTGGAAACAACATATATTTT.

Many counts were recorded for this clone. The rearrangement uses TRBV6-1 and TRBJ1-3, with D uncertain. This CDR3 comprises 16 residues. CDR1 and CDR2 (germline): MNHNS, SASEGT. Deletions cut 6 bases from V and 6 bases from J, with 21 bases between. CDR3 in amino acids: CASSPFGVRRLNTIYF. The CDR3 DNA is TGTGCCAGCAGCCCCTTTGGTGTCCGCCGCCTAAACACCATATATTTT.

In its sample, this clone ranks as medium-sized (0.01 to 0.1%). The CDR3 sequence: CASSEEIGFF. CDR3 bases: TGTGCCAGCAGTGAAGAAATAGGTTTCTTC. The rearrangement uses TRBV6-1 and TRBJ2-1; unclear D gene. The germline V gene encodes CDR1 MNHNS and CDR2 SASEGT. The CDR3 consists of 10 residues. Trimming took off 1 base at V and 16 bases at J, with 8 bases between the two ends.

The J gene is TRBJ1-3, the V gene TRBV5-1; possible D gene TRBD1, 5 bases. The CDR3 has 16 amino acids. Germline V lookup: CDR1 SGHRS, CDR2 YFSETQ. V was trimmed by 0 bases and J by 2 bases, leaving 12 bases between them. The CDR3 DNA sequence: TGCGCCAGCAGCTTGGGCTGGACATGGGCTGGAAACACCATATATTTT. It is translated as CASSLGWTWAGNTIYF.

This clone was detected ten times or more. This chain connects TRBV9 to TRBJ1-2; TRBD1 agrees at 10 bases. V lost 0 bases and J lost 8; bases outside the gene matches: 10. CDR3 size: 16 residues. Germline CDR1 is SGDLS and CDR2 is YYNGEE. CDR3 in amino acids: CASSVAPEETGGGYTF. The CDR3 bases are TGTGCCAGCAGCGTAGCCCCCGAGGAGACAGGGGGCGGCTACACCTTC.

The V gene is TRBV18, the J gene TRBJ1-6, with D unresolved. V was trimmed by 5 bases and J by 9 bases, leaving 17 bases between them. There are 15 residues in the CDR3. Germline values: CDR1 KGHSH, CDR2 LQKENI. CDR3 amino acids: CASSTSGGRISPLHF. The DNA for the CDR3 is TGTGCCAGCTCAACGTCAGGAGGGCGGATTTCACCCCTCCACTTT.